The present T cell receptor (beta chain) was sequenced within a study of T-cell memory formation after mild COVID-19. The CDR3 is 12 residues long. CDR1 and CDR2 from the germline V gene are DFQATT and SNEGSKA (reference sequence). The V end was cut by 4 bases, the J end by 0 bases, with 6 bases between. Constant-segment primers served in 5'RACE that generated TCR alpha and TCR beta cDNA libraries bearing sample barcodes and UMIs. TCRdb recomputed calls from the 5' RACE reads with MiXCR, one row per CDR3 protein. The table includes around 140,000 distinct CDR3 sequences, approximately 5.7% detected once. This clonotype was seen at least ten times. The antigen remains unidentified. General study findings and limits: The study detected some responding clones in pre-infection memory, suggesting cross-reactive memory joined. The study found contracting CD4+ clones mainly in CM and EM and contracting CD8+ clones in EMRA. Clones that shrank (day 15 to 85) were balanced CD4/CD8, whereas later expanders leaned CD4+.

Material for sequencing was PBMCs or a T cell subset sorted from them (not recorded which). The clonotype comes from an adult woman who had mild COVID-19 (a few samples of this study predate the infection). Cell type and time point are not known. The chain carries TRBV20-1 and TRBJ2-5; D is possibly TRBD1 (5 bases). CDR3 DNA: TGCAGTGCTATGACAGACCAAGAGACCCAGTACTTC. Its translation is CSAMTDQETQYF.